Listed below are T cell receptor beta chains from one sample, sequenced in a study of blood T cell repertoires in COVID-19. TCRdb keeps only in-frame clones here, not all; method: immunoSEQ multiplex PCR. This sample has about 170,000 clones; around two thirds occur once, and the top ten carry under 3.5%. Specimen: peripheral blood. The source of these receptors is a woman of 80 years or more with acute or convalescent COVID-19. Each CDR3 is given with its conserved first and last residue. Fields, in order: J gene, V gene, clone size, CDR3 protein. Only some rows state a clone size, as once, few, many or a class for expanded clones.

TRBJ2-5 TRBV12-3/TRBV12-4 - CASSFGGETQYF
TRBJ1-5 TRBV7-9 - CASSLGGAQPQHF
TRBJ2-5 TRBV10-3 - CAIRAGTSAQETQYF
TRBJ2-4 TRBV7-2 - CASSFEQWSNIQYF
TRBJ1-5 TRBV30 - CAWSGGGSQPQHF
TRBJ1-5 TRBV4-1 once CASSPKEDQPQHF
TRBJ1-4 TRBV7-2 - CASSLRQGNNEKLFF
TRBJ2-3 TRBV5-1 once CASSLGGWANSTDTQYF
TRBJ2-3 TRBV4-1 - CASNTPESGETDTQYF
TRBJ2-1 TRBV9 - CASSVKIRDRDYNEQFF
TRBJ2-7 TRBV12-3/TRBV12-4 - CASSIGQRVEQYF
TRBJ1-5 TRBV29-1 - CSVLQDNQPQHF
TRBJ2-3 TRBV28 - CASSSGIGTQYF
TRBJ2-1 TRBV19 - CASSGPYYNEQFF
TRBJ1-4 TRBV11-2 - CASSLGQGNEKLFF
TRBJ2-1 TRBV7-7 - CASSLLGAGNTEQFF
TRBJ2-3 TRBV4-3 many CASSQEPGLAGMGGGGDTQYF
TRBJ1-1 TRBV12-3/TRBV12-4 - CASVSGMEAFF
TRBJ1-1 TRBV10-3 few CATGGRNTEAFF
TRBJ1-5 TRBV6-5 - CASSLQGAGNQPQHF
TRBJ1-1 TRBV7-9 - CASSFGPGGTTEAFF
TRBJ1-3 TRBV4-1 - CASSQDPDSSFGNTIYF
TRBJ2-7 TRBV3-1/TRBV3-2 - CASSQQGSYEQYF
TRBJ1-5 TRBV19 once CASSIGGQGYQPQHF
TRBJ2-7 TRBV29-1 few CSVGTSGTFDEQYF
TRBJ2-3 TRBV7-3 - CASSSGRGDTDTQYF
TRBJ2-3 TRBV9 - CASSEDRGLAGVDTQYF
TRBJ2-2 TRBV5-1 - CASSSTGTGDTGELFF
TRBJ1-4 TRBV10-3 - CAISESGEGELFF
TRBJ1-1 TRBV5-1 - CASSLVPGNPTEAFF
TRBJ1-1 TRBV6-5 - CASSYSLGGMNTEAFF
TRBJ2-1 TRBV5-4 - CASSRGGQGTYNEQFF
TRBJ2-1 TRBV5-4 - CASSVGGLGVGEQFF
TRBJ2-2 TRBV2 - CASSDVRGADGELFF
TRBJ2-7 TRBV5-1 - CASSFEGSYEQYF
TRBJ2-1 TRBV19 few CASSPGQGYNEQFF
TRBJ1-1 TRBV9 - CASSFGTPGTEAFF
TRBJ2-3 TRBV7-3 once CASSFGINTDTQYF
TRBJ1-2 TRBV10-3 - CAISEIQGGDYGYTF
TRBJ1-5 TRBV27 - CASSIGGSAWPQHF
TRBJ2-6 TRBV7-9 - CASSPRRGAGANVLTF
TRBJ2-7 TRBV10-2 few CASSESGLNYEQYF
TRBJ1-1 TRBV4-1 - CASSPRFQGRGTEAFF
TRBJ1-5 TRBV5-1 few CASSWDREGNQPQHF
TRBJ2-1 TRBV7-8 few CASTRPRVAGGRTGNNEQFF
TRBJ2-5 TRBV19 - CASSISPRQEETQYF
TRBJ2-1 TRBV28 - CASSTGGEEQFF
TRBJ2-7 TRBV5-1 - CASRTSGAYEQYF
TRBJ1-5 TRBV12-3/TRBV12-4 - CASTIDSDQPQHF
TRBJ2-1 TRBV27 few CASSLSLVAGLHNEQFF
TRBJ1-2 TRBV27 - CASSFSANYGYTF
TRBJ2-1 TRBV11-3 once CASSPSSGYNEQFF
TRBJ2-7 TRBV5-6 - CASSLAGTASFEQYF
TRBJ2-2 TRBV24-1 - CATSDSPGQVVTGELFF
TRBJ1-1 TRBV7-3 - CASSLNRNTEAFF
TRBJ2-2 TRBV7-9 - CASSPGQGLTGELFF